This T cell receptor beta chain was recorded in a study of T cells after yellow fever vaccination. On the study more broadly: The SMART-Seq v4 Ultra Low Input method served to prepare the low-cell-number fractions. Study-wide points: It was a small share of clonotypes that appeared in both CD4 and CD8 compartments. Abundant clonotypes (contaminants from the bulk population) could be present in FACS-sorted repertoires. Primary-vaccination clones mostly resurfaced post-booster (about 95% CD4, roughly 87% CD8).

The CDR3 extends over 14 amino acids. The germline CDR1 and CDR2 sequences are MNHEY and SMNVEV (reference sequence). V dropped 3 bases and J dropped 4 bases, with 12 bases sitting between them. Of note for this clonotype: No antigen is known for it.

A single record per CDR3 protein comes from TCRdb applying MiXCR to the 5' RACE reads. This table has more than 95,000 distinct CDR3 sequences, roughly 15% appearing once. The clonotype originates from a young man who received the YFV17D yellow fever vaccine. V is TRBV27 and J is TRBJ1-2; possible D gene TRBD1, 6 bases. The sequences come from CD8+ T cells sorted from PBMCs, collected 5 days after the yellow fever booster vaccination. CDR3 region: CASSLGGRSYGYTF. CDR3 nucleotide sequence: TGTGCCAGCAGTTTGGGGGGGCGCTCCTATGGCTACACCTTC.